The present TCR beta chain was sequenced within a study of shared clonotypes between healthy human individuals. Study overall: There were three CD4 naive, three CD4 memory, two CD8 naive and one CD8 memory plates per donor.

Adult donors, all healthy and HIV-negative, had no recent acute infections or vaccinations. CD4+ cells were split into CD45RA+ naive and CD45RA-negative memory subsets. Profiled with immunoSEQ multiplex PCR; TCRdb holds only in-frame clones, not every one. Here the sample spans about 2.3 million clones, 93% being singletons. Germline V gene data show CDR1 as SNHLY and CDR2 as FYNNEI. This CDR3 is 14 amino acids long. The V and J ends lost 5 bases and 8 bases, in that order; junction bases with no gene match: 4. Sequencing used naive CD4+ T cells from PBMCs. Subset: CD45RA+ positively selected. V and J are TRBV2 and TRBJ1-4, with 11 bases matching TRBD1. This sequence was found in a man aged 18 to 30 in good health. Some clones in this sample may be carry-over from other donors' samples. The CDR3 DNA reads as TGTGCCAGCAGTCGGGACAGGGGGGAAGAAAAACTGTTTTTT. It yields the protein CASSRDRGEEKLFF.